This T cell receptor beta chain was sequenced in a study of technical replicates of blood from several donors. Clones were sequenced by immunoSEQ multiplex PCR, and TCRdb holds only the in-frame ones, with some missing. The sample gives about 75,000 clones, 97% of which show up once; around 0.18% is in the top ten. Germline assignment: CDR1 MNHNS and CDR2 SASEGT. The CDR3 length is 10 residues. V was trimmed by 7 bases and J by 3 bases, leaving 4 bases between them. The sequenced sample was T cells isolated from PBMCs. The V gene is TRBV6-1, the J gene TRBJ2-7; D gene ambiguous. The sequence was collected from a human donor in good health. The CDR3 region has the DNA TGTGCCAGCAACAGCTACGAGCAGTACTTC. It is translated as CASNSYEQYF.